This TCR beta chain comes out of a study of T cell responses to AZD1222 COVID-19 vaccine. This clone was observed a few times. The antigen is undetermined. This CDR3 region has 15 residues. Trimming took 5 bases from V and 3 from J, leaving 16 bases between them. Germline V gives CDR1 SGHAT, CDR2 FQNNGV. Study-wide findings and caveats: Of the AZD1222 recipients, only 5 or 6 were seropositive at baseline. Clonal diversity was possibly underestimated, and the donors were mostly white British, with more females.

Method: immunoSEQ multiplex PCR; TCRdb's copy keeps in-frame clones and lacks some. Of about 140,000 clones in the sample, roughly 90% were seen once. This TCR came from an adult who received the AZD1222 COVID-19 vaccine. Sequencing used peripheral blood, obtained 28 days after the second AZD1222 dose. This sequence joins TRBV11-2 and TRBJ1-2, with D possibly matching TRBD1 (6 bases). For the CDR3, the DNA is TGTGCCAGCAGCCGAAACAGGGTTGGGGACTATGGCTACACCTTC. This gives the protein CASSRNRVGDYGYTF.